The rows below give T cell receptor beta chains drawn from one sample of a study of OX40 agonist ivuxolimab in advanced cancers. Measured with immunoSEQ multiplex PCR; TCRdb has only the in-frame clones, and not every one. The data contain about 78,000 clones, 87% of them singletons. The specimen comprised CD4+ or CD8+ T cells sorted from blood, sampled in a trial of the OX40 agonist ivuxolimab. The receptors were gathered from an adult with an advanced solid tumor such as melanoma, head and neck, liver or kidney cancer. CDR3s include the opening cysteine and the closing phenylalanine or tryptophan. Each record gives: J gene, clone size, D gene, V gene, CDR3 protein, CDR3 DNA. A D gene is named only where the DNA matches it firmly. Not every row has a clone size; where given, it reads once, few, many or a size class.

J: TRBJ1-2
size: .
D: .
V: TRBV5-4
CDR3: CASSRGGQSNLGYGYTF
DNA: TGTGCCAGCAGCCGGGGGGGTCAGTCGAATCTCGGCTATGGCTACACCTTC

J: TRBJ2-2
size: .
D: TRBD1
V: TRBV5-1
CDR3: CASSQGASTGELFF
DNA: TGCGCCAGCAGCCAGGGGGCGTCCACCGGGGAGCTGTTTTTT

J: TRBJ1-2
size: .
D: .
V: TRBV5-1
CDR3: CASSPEGTNYGYTF
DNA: TGCGCCAGCAGCCCCGAGGGGACGAACTATGGCTACACCTTC

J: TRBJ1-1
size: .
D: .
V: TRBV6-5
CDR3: CASSYSGVAEAFF
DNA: TGTGCCAGCAGTTACTCGGGAGTGGCTGAAGCTTTCTTT

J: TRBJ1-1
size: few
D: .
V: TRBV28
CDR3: CASTPAGRGNTEAFF
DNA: TGTGCCAGCACCCCCGCGGGCAGGGGGAACACTGAAGCTTTCTTT

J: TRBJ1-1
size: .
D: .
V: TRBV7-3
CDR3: CASSSTGNTEAFF
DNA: TGTGCCAGCAGCTCGACAGGGAACACTGAAGCTTTCTTT

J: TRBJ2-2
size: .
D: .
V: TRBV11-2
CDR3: CASNSDGWTGELFF
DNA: TGTGCCAGCAACAGTGACGGTTGGACCGGGGAGCTGTTTTTT

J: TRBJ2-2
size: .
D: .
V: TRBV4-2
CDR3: CASSQDMAVTGELFF
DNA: TGTGCCAGCAGCCAAGATATGGCGGTCACCGGGGAGCTGTTTTTT

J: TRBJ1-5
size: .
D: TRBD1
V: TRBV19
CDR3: CASKQTGGNQPQHF
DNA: TGTGCCAGCAAACAGACAGGGGGCAATCAGCCCCAGCATTTT

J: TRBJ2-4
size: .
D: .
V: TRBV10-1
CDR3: CASSNRDGNIQYF
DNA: TGCGCCAGCAGTAACCGGGACGGAAACATTCAGTACTTC

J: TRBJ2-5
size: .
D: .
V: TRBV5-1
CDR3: CASSLGQEETQYF
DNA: TGCGCCAGCAGCTTGGGTCAGGAAGAGACCCAGTACTTC

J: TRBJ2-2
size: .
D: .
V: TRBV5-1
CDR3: CASSRDPGELFF
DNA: TGCGCCAGCTCGAGGGACCCCGGGGAGCTGTTTTTT

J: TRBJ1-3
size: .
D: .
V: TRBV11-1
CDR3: CASSQGAGNTIYF
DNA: TGTGCCAGCAGTCAAGGGGCTGGAAACACCATATATTTT

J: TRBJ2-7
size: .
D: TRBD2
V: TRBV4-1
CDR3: CASSQQLAAYEQYF
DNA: TGCGCCAGCAGCCAACAACTAGCGGCCTACGAGCAGTACTTC

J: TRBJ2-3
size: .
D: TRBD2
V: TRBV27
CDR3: CASSPSGRIDTQYF
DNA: TGTGCCAGCAGTCCTAGCGGGAGGATAGATACGCAGTATTTT

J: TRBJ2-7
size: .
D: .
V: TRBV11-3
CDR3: CASSLARGALNEQYF
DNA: TGTGCCAGCAGCTTAGCGCGAGGGGCGCTTAACGAGCAGTACTTC

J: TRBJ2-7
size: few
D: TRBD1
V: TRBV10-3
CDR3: CAIRDRLSYEQYF
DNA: TGTGCCATCAGGGACAGGCTCTCCTACGAGCAGTACTTC

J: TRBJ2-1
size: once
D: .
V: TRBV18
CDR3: CASSPQNRVSRENEQFF
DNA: TGTGCCAGCTCACCACAGAACCGGGTGAGCAGAGAAAATGAGCAGTTCTTC

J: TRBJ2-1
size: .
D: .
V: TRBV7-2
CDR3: CASSLVVHPGIGEQFF
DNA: TGTGCCAGCAGCTTAGTTGTTCACCCAGGTATCGGCGAGCAGTTCTTC

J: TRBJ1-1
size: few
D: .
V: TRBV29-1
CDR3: CSVGNMNTEAFF
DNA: TGCAGCGTTGGTAACATGAACACTGAAGCTTTCTTT

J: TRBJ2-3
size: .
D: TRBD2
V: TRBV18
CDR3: CASSPPLGLAETSSTDTQYF
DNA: TGTGCCAGCTCACCACCGTTGGGGCTAGCGGAAACCTCTAGCACAGATACGCAGTATTTT

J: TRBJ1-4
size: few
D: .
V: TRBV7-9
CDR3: CASSLDGGRNEKLFF
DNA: TGTGCCAGCAGCTTAGATGGGGGGCGTAATGAAAAACTGTTTTTT

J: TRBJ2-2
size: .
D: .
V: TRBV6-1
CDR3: CASSDEGSNTGELFF
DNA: TGTGCCAGCAGTGATGAGGGTTCGAACACCGGGGAGCTGTTTTTT

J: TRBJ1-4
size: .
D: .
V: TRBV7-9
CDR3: CASSPDLLGEKLFF
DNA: TGTGCCAGCAGCCCGGACCTGCTTGGTGAAAAACTGTTTTTT

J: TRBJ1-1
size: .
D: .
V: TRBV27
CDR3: CASSLAQQGEAFF
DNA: TGTGCCAGCAGTTTGGCCCAACAGGGTGAAGCTTTCTTT

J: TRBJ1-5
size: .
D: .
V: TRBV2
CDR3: CASRGEGQPQHF
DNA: TGTGCCAGCAGGGGGGAGGGGCAGCCCCAGCATTTT

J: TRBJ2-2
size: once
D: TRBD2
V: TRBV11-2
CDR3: CAGAGGATGELFF
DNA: TGTGCCGGTGCGGGAGGTGCCACCGGGGAGCTGTTTTTT

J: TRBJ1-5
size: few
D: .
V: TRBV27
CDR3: CASSPRLDQPQHF
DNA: TGTGCCAGCTCCCCACGGTTGGATCAGCCCCAGCATTTT

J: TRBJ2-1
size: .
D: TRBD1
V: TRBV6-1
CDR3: CASSGGQVSYNEQFF
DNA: TGTGCCAGCAGTGGAGGACAGGTCTCCTACAATGAGCAGTTCTTC

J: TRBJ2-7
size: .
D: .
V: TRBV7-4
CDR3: CASSLSSGLGVEQYF
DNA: TGTGCCAGCAGCTTATCTTCTGGGCTTGGCGTCGAGCAGTACTTC

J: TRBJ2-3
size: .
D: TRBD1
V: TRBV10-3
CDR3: CAISEFGTGDGTDTQYF
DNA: TGTGCCATCAGTGAGTTCGGGACAGGGGACGGCACAGATACGCAGTATTTT

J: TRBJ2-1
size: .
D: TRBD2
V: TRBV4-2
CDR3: CASSQYGTSGYNEQFF
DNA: TGTGCCAGCAGCCAATACGGGACTAGCGGTTACAATGAGCAGTTCTTC

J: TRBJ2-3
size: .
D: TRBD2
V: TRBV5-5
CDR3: CASSPASTSRSPTDTQYF
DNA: TGTGCCAGCAGCCCGGCCTCGACTAGCCGCAGTCCCACAGATACGCAGTATTTT

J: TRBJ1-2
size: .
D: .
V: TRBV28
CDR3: CASSLGANYGYTF
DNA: TGTGCCAGCAGTTTAGGAGCTAACTATGGCTACACCTTC

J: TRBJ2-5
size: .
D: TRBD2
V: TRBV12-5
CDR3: CASGLGLAIQETQYF
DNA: TGTGCTAGTGGTTTGGGACTAGCGATTCAAGAGACCCAGTACTTC

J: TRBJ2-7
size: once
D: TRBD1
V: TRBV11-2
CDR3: CASSLRRGFEQYF
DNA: TGTGCCAGCAGCTTACGCAGGGGGTTTGAGCAGTACTTC

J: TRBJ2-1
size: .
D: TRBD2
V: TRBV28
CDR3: CASSLVSGSSYNEQFF
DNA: TGTGCCAGCAGTTTGGTTAGCGGGAGCTCCTACAATGAGCAGTTCTTC

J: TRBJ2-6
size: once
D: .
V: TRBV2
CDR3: CASSFGRNSGANVLTF
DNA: TGTGCCAGCAGTTTCGGACGGAACTCTGGGGCCAACGTCCTGACTTTC

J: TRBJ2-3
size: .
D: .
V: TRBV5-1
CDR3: CASSLANKGDTQYF
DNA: TGCGCCAGCAGCTTGGCAAATAAAGGGGATACGCAGTATTTT

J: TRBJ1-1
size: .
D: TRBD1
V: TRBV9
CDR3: CASSPRGNALPSEAFF
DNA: TGTGCCAGCAGCCCCAGGGGGAACGCATTACCCTCTGAAGCTTTCTTT

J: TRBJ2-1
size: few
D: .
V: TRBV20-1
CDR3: CSATGTVEQFF
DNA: TGCAGTGCTACTGGGACTGTCGAGCAGTTCTTC

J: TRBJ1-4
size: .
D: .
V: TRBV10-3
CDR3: CAISESGSYEKLFF
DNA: TGTGCCATCAGTGAGTCTGGGTCTTATGAAAAACTGTTTTTT